Each of the 30 T cell receptor beta chains below was sequenced from the same sample in a study of T cells in Graves' hyperthyroidism and ophthalmopathy. The investigators amplified TCR beta CDR3 regions from RNA transcripts. With the HTBI primer set, the TCR CDR3 went through a first round of RT-PCR. MiXCR was run by TCRdb on the multiplex PCR reads, yielding one entry per CDR3 protein. The sample holds about 160,000 distinct CDR3 sequences, about 9.4% seen once. Sequencing was carried out using blood. The receptors shown here come from a woman aged 18 to 35 with Graves' hyperthyroidism that later progressed to Graves' ophthalmopathy.

This clonotype showed up many times. The chain recombines TRBV15 with TRBJ1-4; D not certain. The V gene's germline CDR1 is LNHNV and CDR2 YYDKDF (reference sequence). The CDR3 runs 14 residues. V lost 0 bases, J lost 4 bases, and 6 bases lay in between. The CDR3 spells CATSREGDNEKLFF. CDR3 nucleotides: TGTGCCACCAGCAGAGAAGGAGATAATGAAAAACTGTTTTTT.

This clonotype turned up a few times. The chain recombines TRBV10-3 with TRBJ1-1; TRBD1 aligns across 9 bases. CDR3 length: 14 amino acids. Germline V gene lookup returns CDR1 ENHRY and CDR2 SYGVKD. The V gene end was trimmed by 4 bases and the J gene end by 5 bases; junction bases not matched to a gene: 5. CDR3 amino acids: CAISVDRGETEAFF. The DNA of the CDR3 is TGTGCCATCAGTGTGGACAGGGGTGAAACTGAAGCTTTCTTT.

This clonotype was observed at least ten times. This chain links TRBV2 with TRBJ2-1; no reliable D call. The germline V gene has CDR1 SNHLY and CDR2 FYNNEI. The germline V and J ends were trimmed by 6 bases and 4 bases, with 4 bases remaining between them. The CDR3 is 11 residues long. The CDR3 DNA reads as TGTGCCAGCAGCATGTACAATGAGCAGTTCTTC. Its protein product is CASSMYNEQFF.

This clonotype was seen ten or more times. V usage is TRBV6-2 or TRBV6-3 and J usage is TRBJ2-3, with unresolved D. The germline V and J ends were trimmed by 7 bases and 2 bases, with 16 bases remaining between them. This CDR3 is built from 15 residues. Germline lookup yields CDR1 MNHEY and CDR2 SVGEGT. CDR3 amino acids: CASIQPTSNTDTQYF. CDR3 DNA sequence: TGTGCCAGCATCCAGCCGACGTCTAACACAGATACGCAGTATTTT.

This clonotype was seen repeatedly, ten times or more. The V and J genes are TRBV6-6 and TRBJ1-2, with D maybe TRBD1 (6 bases). Trimming left V 2 bases short and J 4 bases short, with 8 bases between. CDR1 is MNHNY, CDR2 SVGAGI, per germline (reference sequence). The CDR3 is 13 amino acids. This CDR3 reads CASSYGQFYGYTF. The DNA for the CDR3 is TGTGCCAGCAGTTACGGACAGTTCTATGGCTACACCTTC.

The sample holds a few counts of this clonotype. The J gene is TRBJ1-1, the V gene TRBV10-3, with 9 bases lining up with TRBD1. Germline values: CDR1 ENHRY, CDR2 SYGVKD. CDR3 length: 15 amino acids. V trimming: 2 bases; J trimming: 1 base; junction bases outside the gene matches: 2. This CDR3 reads CAISELGQGNTEAFF. CDR3 nucleotides: TGTGCCATCAGTGAGCTGGGACAGGGGAACACTGAAGCTTTCTTT.

The chain employs TRBV5-1 and TRBJ2-3; D might be TRBD2 (5 bases). The CDR3 consists of 15 residues. V lost 2 bases to trimming and J lost 2 bases, with 12 bases between them. Germline CDR1 is SGHRS and CDR2 is YFSETQ. CDR3: CASSLRTPATDTQYF. In nucleotides, the CDR3 is TGCGCCAGCAGCTTAAGGACTCCTGCCACAGATACGCAGTATTTT.

Note on this clonotype: A much larger clone lies one base from this, so it may be a read error. The J gene is TRBJ2-3, the V gene TRBV19, with D tentatively TRBD1 (6 bases). The germline CDR1 and CDR2 sequences are LNHDA and SQIVND (reference sequence). The V and J ends lost 3 bases and 2 bases respectively, with 15 bases between them. The CDR3 length is 16 residues. As DNA, the CDR3 is TGTGCCAGTAGTATGGAAGGGGGTTCCGCCACAGATACGCAGTATTTT. Translation gives CASSMEGGSATDTQYF.

This clonotype was found many times. CDR3 sequence reads: CSVGWQAQETQYF. The CDR3, as DNA: TGCAGCGTTGGGTGGCAGGCCCAAGAGACCCAGTACTTC. The chain uses TRBV29-1 and TRBJ2-5; D not certain. The CDR3 covers 13 residues. Germline V lookup: CDR1 SQVTM, CDR2 ANQGSEA. Trimming removed 4 bases from V and 1 base from J, with 10 bases in between.

This clonotype was seen only a few times. V gene TRBV25-1 combines with J gene TRBJ2-7; D might be TRBD2 (7 bases). The V end was cut by 2 bases, the J end by 4 bases, with 30 bases between. Germline V gene lookup returns CDR1 MGHDK and CDR2 SYGVNS. The CDR3 runs to 20 residues. The CDR3 loop is CASSETRVGGRVEALYEQYF. As DNA, the CDR3 is TGTGCCAGCAGTGAAACAAGGGTCGGGGGGCGGGTAGAAGCGTTATACGAGCAGTACTTC.

In its sample, this clonotype was seen many times. This sequence joins TRBV7-8 and TRBJ1-1; 7 nucleotides align to TRBD1. The junction had 9 bases not matched to a gene; V was cut back by 5 bases and J by 3 bases. The CDR3 has 15 residues. Germline assignment: CDR1 SGHVS and CDR2 FQNEAQ. The CDR3 coding sequence is TGTGCCAGCAGCCCGCCGACAGGGCTGGACACTGAAGCTTTCTTT. It translates to CASSPPTGLDTEAFF.

In its sample, this clonotype was seen many times. This chain connects TRBV12-3 or TRBV12-4 to TRBJ1-1; D gene ambiguous. Trimming shortened V by 3 bases and J by 2 bases, and 10 bases separated the two germline ends. The CDR3 is made up of 14 amino acids. The CDR3 DNA is TGTGCCAGCAGTTTTATTTTCCCAAACACTGAAGCTTTCTTT. Translating it yields CASSFIFPNTEAFF.

The rearrangement links TRBV15 to TRBJ2-1; 8 bases map to TRBD2. The germline gives CDR1 LNHNV, CDR2 YYDKDF (reference sequence). With V trimmed by 3 bases and J by 10 bases, 14 bases remained unmatched. This CDR3 comprises 16 residues. CDR3 sequence reads: CATSSNRLAGIREQFF. The CDR3 DNA sequence: TGTGCCACCAGCAGCAATCGTCTAGCGGGTATAAGAGAGCAGTTCTTC.

This clonotype was detected ten times or more. The chain uses TRBV2 and TRBJ1-1; D not certain. Trimming cost V 6 bases and J 3 bases, with 20 bases left between them. Germline V gene data show CDR1 as SNHLY and CDR2 as FYNNEI. The CDR3 runs 16 residues. CDR3 loop: CASSDRTGHPHTEAFF. CDR3 nucleotide sequence: TGTGCCAGCAGCGACCGGACGGGCCACCCCCACACTGAAGCTTTCTTT.

This clonotype was counted ten times or more. J is TRBJ1-5 and V is TRBV20-1; a possible D gene is TRBD1 (6 bases). The CDR3 length is 14 residues. In germline, CDR1 is DFQATT, CDR2 SNEGSKA (reference sequence). Trimming stripped 3 bases from V and 2 bases from J, with 11 bases between. CDR3 nucleotides: TGCAGTGCTAGGCGACAGGTGGGCAATCAGCCCCAGCATTTT. This codes for CSARRQVGNQPQHF.

A word on this clonotype: A much larger clone differs from this one at a single base, so this may be a read error. The rearrangement uses TRBV5-6 and TRBJ2-7; possible D gene TRBD1, 6 bases. V lost 5 bases, J lost 2 bases, and 11 bases lay in between. The CDR3 is 13 amino acids. Germline CDR1 reads SGHDT; CDR2 reads YYEEEE. The CDR3 region has the DNA TGTGCCAGCAGTTACGACAGGACCTACGAGCAGTACTTC. This gives the protein CASSYDRTYEQYF. The whole variable domain, filled in from reference TRBV5-6 and TRBJ2-7, reads DAGVTQSPTHLIKTRGQQVTLRCSPKSGHDTVSWYQQALGQGPQFIFQYYEEEERQRGNFPDRFSGHQFPNYSSELNVNALLLGDSALYLCASSYDRTYEQYFGPGTRLTVT.

This clonotype was detected many times. V gene TRBV15 combines with J gene TRBJ1-1; 8 bases fit TRBD1. V was clipped by 5 bases and J by 4 bases; unmatched bases: 6. The CDR3 loop spans 14 amino acids. Germline CDR1 LNHNV, CDR2 YYDKDF (reference sequence). The CDR3 region has the DNA TGTGCCACCAGCTGGGACAGGAAAGGCACTGAAGCTTTCTTT. It is translated as CATSWDRKGTEAFF.

This clonotype appeared many times. Here the CDR3 DNA reads TGTGCCAGCAGTTACTCGGGAGATCAAAATGAAAAACTGTTTTTT. It is translated as CASSYSGDQNEKLFF. This chain links TRBV6-5 with TRBJ1-4; D remains ambiguous. With 0 bases removed from V and 5 bases from J, the gap between germline ends came to 10 bases. CDR1 is MNHEY, CDR2 SVGAGI, per germline. CDR3 length: 15 amino acids.

The chain links TRBV9 to TRBJ2-7; TRBD1 agrees at 8 bases. With V trimmed by 5 bases and J by 2 bases, 9 bases remained unmatched. Germline-derived CDR1 and CDR2 are SGDLS and YYNGEE. CDR3 size: 15 residues. The CDR3 region has the DNA TGTGCCAGCAGGGATTCCGGGACAGGTCCCTACGAGCAGTACTTC. It yields the protein CASRDSGTGPYEQYF.

This clonotype was seen at least ten times. The chain joins TRBV29-1 to TRBJ1-2, with TRBD1 matching 9 bases. Looked up from germline, CDR1 is SQVTM and CDR2 is ANQGSEA. This CDR3 has 17 amino acids. V lost 3 bases to trimming and J lost 2 bases; unmatched junction nucleotides: 13. For the CDR3, the DNA is TGCAGCGTTGAGAAGCCCCACGTCGACAGGGGGAACTATGGCTACACCTTC. This codes for CSVEKPHVDRGNYGYTF.

A few counts support this clonotype. J is TRBJ2-3 and V is TRBV4-1, with a tentative D call TRBD1 (6 bases). The CDR3 is 15 amino acids. Germline lookup yields CDR1 MGHRA and CDR2 YSYEKL. The V and J ends lost 2 bases and 1 base respectively, with 10 bases between them. The CDR3 DNA is TGCGCCAGCAGCCAAAACAGGGCGGGCACAGATACGCAGTATTTT. It encodes CASSQNRAGTDTQYF.

This chain connects TRBV11-3 to TRBJ2-3, with TRBD1 as a possible D gene (5 bases). CDR1 is SGHNT, CDR2 YENEEA, per germline. Trimming stripped 5 bases from V and 5 bases from J, with 11 bases between. The CDR3 spans 13 residues. CDR3 region: CASSPPTGDTQYF. The CDR3 coding sequence is TGTGCCAGCAGCCCCCCAACAGGAGATACGCAGTATTTT.

This clonotype was seen at least ten times. This chain connects TRBV2 to TRBJ2-7; D might be TRBD1 (6 bases). Germline values: CDR1 SNHLY, CDR2 FYNNEI. Trimming pared 5 bases from V and 4 bases from J, leaving 15 bases between. The CDR3 is 14 amino acids. CDR3 bases: TGTGCCAGCAGTAAAGAACGGACAGCTTACGAGCAGTACTTC. Its translation: CASSKERTAYEQYF.

CDR3: CASSLTSESGNTIYF. The CDR3 DNA sequence: TGTGCCAGCAGCTTAACTTCTGAATCTGGAAACACCATATATTTT. The rearrangement links TRBV7-9 to TRBJ1-3; D is unresolved. This CDR3 spans 15 amino acids. Germline V CDR1 and CDR2: SEHNR, FQNEAQ (reference sequence). Trimming left V 2 bases short and J 1 base short, with 9 bases between.

This clonotype came up many times. The CDR3 loop is CASSFGGHNGAFF. DNA for the CDR3: TGTGCCAGCAGTTTTGGGGGACACAACGGAGCTTTCTTT. The chain links TRBV28 to TRBJ1-1; the D gene is possibly TRBD1 (6 bases). V lost 3 bases to trimming and J lost 10 bases, with 15 bases between them. The CDR3 totals 13 residues. Germline values: CDR1 MDHEN, CDR2 SYDVKM. The variable domain in full, completed from reference TRBV28 and TRBJ1-1, reads DVKVTQSSRYLVKRTGEKVFLECVQDMDHENMFWYRQDPGLGLRLIYFSYDVKMKEKGDIPEGYSVSREKKERFSLILESASTNQTSMYLCASSFGGHNGAFFGQGTRLTVV.

As for this clonotype: A much larger clone lies one base from this, so it may be a read error. This likely comes from a read error, as the CDR3 has no conserved phenylalanine or tryptophan at its end. This chain joins TRBV6-2 or TRBV6-3 and TRBJ2-3, with D possibly TRBD1 on 5 matching bases. The germline V and J ends were trimmed by 8 bases and 0 bases, with 9 bases remaining between them. Germline V gene lookup returns CDR1 MNHEY and CDR2 SVGEGT. The CDR3 totals 13 residues. CDR3 residues: CASLQGSTDTQYL. For the CDR3, the DNA is TGTGCCAGCTTGCAGGGTAGCACAGATACGCAGTATCTT.

The V call is TRBV7-6, the J call TRBJ1-4; no firm D call. CDR1 and CDR2 from the germline V gene are SGHVS and FNYEAQ. This CDR3 spans 13 amino acids. The V end lost 5 bases, the J end lost 5 bases, and 9 bases lay between the germline ends. DNA for the CDR3: TGTGCCAGCAGCCTTAAACTAAATGAAAAACTGTTTTTT. It is translated as CASSLKLNEKLFF.

This clonotype was recorded many times. The V call is TRBV20-1, the J call TRBJ2-3; no firm D call. The V gene lost 3 bases and the J gene lost 7 bases, with 14 bases spanning the gap. Germline V gene data show CDR1 as DFQATT and CDR2 as SNEGSKA (reference sequence). The CDR3 runs to 13 residues. CDR3 sequence (DNA): TGCAGTGCTAGGGCCCCAAGGGTATATACGCAGTATTTT. It codes for CSARAPRVYTQYF.

This clonotype was observed many times. The rearrangement uses TRBV4-2 and TRBJ2-1; possible D gene TRBD2, 6 bases. V lost 2 bases to trimming and J lost 0 bases, with 14 bases between them. From germline, CDR1 is LGHNA and CDR2 YNFKEQ. The CDR3 contains 17 residues. The CDR3 DNA is TGTGCCAGCAGCCAACCTGGTCGGGGGAGCTCCTACAATGAGCAGTTCTTC. Translating gives CASSQPGRGSSYNEQFF.

This clonotype was picked up a small number of times. The chain recombines TRBV6-6 with TRBJ1-3; no firm D call. The V gene lost 2 bases and the J gene lost 0 bases, with 11 bases spanning the gap. Germline V gene data show CDR1 as MNHNY and CDR2 as SVGAGI (reference sequence). This CDR3 has 16 amino acids. The CDR3 spells CASSYTLAGSGNTIYF. DNA for the CDR3: TGTGCCAGCAGTTACACCCTCGCTGGCTCTGGAAACACCATATATTTT.